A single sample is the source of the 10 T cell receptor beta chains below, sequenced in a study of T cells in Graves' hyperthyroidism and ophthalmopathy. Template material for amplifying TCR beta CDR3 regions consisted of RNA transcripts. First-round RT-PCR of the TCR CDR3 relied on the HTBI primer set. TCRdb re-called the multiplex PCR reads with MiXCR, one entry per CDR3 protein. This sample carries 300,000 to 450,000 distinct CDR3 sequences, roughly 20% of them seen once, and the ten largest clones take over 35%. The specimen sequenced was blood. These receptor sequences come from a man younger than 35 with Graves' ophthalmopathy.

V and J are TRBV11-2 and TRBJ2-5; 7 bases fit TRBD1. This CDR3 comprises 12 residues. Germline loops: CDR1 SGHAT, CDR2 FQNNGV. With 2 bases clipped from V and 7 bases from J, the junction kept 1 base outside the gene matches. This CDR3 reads CASSLTGVTQYF. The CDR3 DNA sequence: TGTGCCAGCAGCTTAACAGGGGTGACCCAGTACTTC.

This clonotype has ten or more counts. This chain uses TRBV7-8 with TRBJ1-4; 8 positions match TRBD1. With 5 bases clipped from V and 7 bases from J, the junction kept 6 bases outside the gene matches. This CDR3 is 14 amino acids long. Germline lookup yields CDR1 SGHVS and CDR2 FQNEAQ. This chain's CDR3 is CASSTGQGGEKLFF. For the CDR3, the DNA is TGTGCCAGCAGCACCGGACAGGGTGGTGAAAAACTGTTTTTT.

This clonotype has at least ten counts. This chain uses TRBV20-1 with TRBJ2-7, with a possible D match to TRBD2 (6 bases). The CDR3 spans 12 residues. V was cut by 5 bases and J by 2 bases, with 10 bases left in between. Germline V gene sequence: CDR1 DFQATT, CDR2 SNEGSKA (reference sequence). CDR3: CSARIAAYEQYF. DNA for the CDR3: TGCAGTGCTCGGATAGCGGCCTACGAGCAGTACTTC.

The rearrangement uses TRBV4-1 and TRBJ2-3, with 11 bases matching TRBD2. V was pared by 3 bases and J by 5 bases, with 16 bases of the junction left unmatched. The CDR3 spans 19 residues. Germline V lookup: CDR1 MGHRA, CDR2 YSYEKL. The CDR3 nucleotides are TGCGCCAGCAGCCATCCGCGGCTAGCGGGGGGCTCCAGCGGAGATACGCAGTATTTT. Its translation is CASSHPRLAGGSSGDTQYF.

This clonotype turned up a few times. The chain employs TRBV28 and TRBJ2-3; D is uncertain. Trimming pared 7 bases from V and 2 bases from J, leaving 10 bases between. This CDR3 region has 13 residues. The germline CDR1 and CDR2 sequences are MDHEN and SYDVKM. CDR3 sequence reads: CASTLGYTDTQYF. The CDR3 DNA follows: TGTGCCAGCACCCTGGGGTACACAGATACGCAGTATTTT. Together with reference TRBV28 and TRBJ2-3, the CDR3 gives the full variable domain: DVKVTQSSRYLVKRTGEKVFLECVQDMDHENMFWYRQDPGLGLRLIYFSYDVKMKEKGDIPEGYSVSREKKERFSLILESASTNQTSMYLCASTLGYTDTQYFGPGTRLTVL.

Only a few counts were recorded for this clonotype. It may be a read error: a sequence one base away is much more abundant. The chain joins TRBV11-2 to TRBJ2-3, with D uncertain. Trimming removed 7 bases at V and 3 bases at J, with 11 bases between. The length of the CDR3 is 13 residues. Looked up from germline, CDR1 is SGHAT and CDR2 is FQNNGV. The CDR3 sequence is CASNFWETDTQYF. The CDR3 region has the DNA TGTGCCAGCAACTTTTGGGAAACAGATACGCAGTATTTT.

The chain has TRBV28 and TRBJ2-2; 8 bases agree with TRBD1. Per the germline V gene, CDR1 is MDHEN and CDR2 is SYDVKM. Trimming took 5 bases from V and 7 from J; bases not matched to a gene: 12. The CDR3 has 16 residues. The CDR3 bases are TGTGCCAGCAGTCTATTGACAGGGGCGGTCGGCGGGGAGCTGTTTTTT. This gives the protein CASSLLTGAVGGELFF. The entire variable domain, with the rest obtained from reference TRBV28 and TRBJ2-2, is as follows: DVKVTQSSRYLVKRTGEKVFLECVQDMDHENMFWYRQDPGLGLRLIYFSYDVKMKEKGDIPEGYSVSREKKERFSLILESASTNQTSMYLCASSLLTGAVGGELFFGEGSRLTVL.

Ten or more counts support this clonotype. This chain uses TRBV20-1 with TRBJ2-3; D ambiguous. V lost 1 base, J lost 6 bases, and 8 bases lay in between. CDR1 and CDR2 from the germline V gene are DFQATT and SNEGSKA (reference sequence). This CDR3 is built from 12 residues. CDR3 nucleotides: TGCAGTGCTAGAGTGGTGGGTGATACGCAGTATTTT. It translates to CSARVVGDTQYF.

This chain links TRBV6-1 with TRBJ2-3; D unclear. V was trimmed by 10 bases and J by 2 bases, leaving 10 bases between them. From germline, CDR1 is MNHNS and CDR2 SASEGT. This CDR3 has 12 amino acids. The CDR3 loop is CATLHYTDTQYF. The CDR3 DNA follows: TGTGCCACGCTCCACTACACAGATACGCAGTATTTT.

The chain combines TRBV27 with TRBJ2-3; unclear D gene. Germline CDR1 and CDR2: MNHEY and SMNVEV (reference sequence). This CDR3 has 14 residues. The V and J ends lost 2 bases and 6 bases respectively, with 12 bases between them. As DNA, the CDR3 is TGTGCCAGCAGTTTAAATCAAAACCCGGATACGCAGTATTTT. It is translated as CASSLNQNPDTQYF.